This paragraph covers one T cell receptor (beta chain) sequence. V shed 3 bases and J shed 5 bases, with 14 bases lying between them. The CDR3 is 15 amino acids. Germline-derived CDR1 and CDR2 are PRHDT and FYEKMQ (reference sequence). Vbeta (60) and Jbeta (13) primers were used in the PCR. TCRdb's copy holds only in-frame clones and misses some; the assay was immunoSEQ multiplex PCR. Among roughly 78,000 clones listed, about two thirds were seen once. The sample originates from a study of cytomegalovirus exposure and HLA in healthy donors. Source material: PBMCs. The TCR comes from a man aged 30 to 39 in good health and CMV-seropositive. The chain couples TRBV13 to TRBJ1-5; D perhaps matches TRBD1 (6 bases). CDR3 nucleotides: TGTGCCAGCAGCTTTGGTCAGGGGTTGGATCAGCCCCAGCATTTT. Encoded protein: CASSFGQGLDQPQHF.